The clone carrying this TCR beta chain was picked up a small number of times. Through a sample-barcoded 5' primer and a J-beta primer mix, a second PCR was run for roughly 7 to 12 cycles. TCRdb reprocessed the 5' RACE reads via MiXCR and lists one record per CDR3 protein. The sample shows more than 750,000 distinct CDR3 sequences, about 28% of them seen only once. The data are from a study of blood T cells in healthy people across ages. The CDR3 loop spans 15 amino acids. The V and J ends lost 3 bases and 6 bases respectively, with 12 bases between them. Germline V lookup: CDR1 SGHVS, CDR2 FQNEAQ. These data are also associated with another study on T cells of mothers and their children.

The sample was blood. This clonotype originated in a woman aged 40-49 years in good health. This chain uses TRBV7-8 with TRBJ1-6; D is perhaps TRBD1 (5 bases). The CDR3 DNA is TGTGCCAGCAGCTTGGGGGAGTCCCCTAATTCACCCCTCCACTTT. Its protein is CASSLGESPNSPLHF.